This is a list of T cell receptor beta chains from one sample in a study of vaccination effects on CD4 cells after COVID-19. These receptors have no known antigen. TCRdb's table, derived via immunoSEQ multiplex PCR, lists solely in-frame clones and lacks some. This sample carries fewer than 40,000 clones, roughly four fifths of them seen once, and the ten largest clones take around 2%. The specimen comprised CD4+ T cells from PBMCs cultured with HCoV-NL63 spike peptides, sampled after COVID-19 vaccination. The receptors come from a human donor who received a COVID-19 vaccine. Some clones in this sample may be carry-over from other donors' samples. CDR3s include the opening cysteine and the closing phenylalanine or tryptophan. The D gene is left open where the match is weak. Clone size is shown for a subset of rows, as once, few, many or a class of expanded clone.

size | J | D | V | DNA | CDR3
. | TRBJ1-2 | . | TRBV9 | TGTGCCAGCAGCGCTTATAAGGGGGGCGCTAACTATGGCTACACCTTC | CASSAYKGGANYGYTF
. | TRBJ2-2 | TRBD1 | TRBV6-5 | TGTGCCAGCAGTCCCAGGACAGGGGCGGGCGGGGAGCTGTTTTTT | CASSPRTGAGGELFF
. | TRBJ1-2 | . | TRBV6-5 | TGTGCCAGCAGTTCCCGCATTGGAGTGAACTATGGCTACACCTTC | CASSSRIGVNYGYTF
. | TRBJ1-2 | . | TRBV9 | TGTGCCAGCAACTTCCAGCCCGGGGGAAACTATGGCTACACCTTC | CASNFQPGGNYGYTF
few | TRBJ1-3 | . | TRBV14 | TGTGCCAGCAGCCGGCCCGTCGGCAACTCTGGAAACACCATATATTTT | CASSRPVGNSGNTIYF
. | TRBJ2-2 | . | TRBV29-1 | TGCAGCGTTGAAGTGGAGGCCGCTAGCGACAAGCCCGCGAACACCGGGGAGCTGTTTTTT | CSVEVEAASDKPANTGELFF
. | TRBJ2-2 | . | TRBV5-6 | TGTGCCAGCAGCCGGGACGTTTTGAACACCGGGGAGCTGTTTTTT | CASSRDVLNTGELFF
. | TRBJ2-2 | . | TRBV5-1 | TGCGCCAGCAGCTTGGTTTCTATCAACACCGGGGAGCTGTTTTTT | CASSLVSINTGELFF
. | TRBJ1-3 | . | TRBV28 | TGTGCCAGCAGTCCCCTCTCATACAGGGAAATTGGAAACACCATATATTTT | CASSPLSYREIGNTIYF
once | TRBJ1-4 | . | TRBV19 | TGTGCCAGTAGGGGCGGGACAACAACTAATGAAAAACTGTTTTTT | CASRGGTTTNEKLFF
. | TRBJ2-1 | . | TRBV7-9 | TGTGCCAGCAGCCGGGACGGGGGCAGGTTCTTC | CASSRDGGRFF
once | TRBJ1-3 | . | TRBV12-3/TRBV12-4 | TGTGCCAGCGGGCAGGGAGCCACCATATATTTT | CASGQGATIYF
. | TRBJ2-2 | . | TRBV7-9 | TGTGCCAGCAGCAAAGACCAAACCGGGGAGCTGTTTTTT | CASSKDQTGELFF
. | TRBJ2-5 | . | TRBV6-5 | TGTGCCAGCAGGGGGGGGGCGATCCAAGAGACCCAGTACTTC | CASRGGAIQETQYF
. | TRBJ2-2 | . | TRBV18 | TGTGCCAGCTCACCCCAGACCGCGAAAGGCACCGGGGAGCTGTTTTTT | CASSPQTAKGTGELFF
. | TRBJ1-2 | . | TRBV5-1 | TGCGCCAGCAGCCCCAGCGGGGTTGGCTACACCTTC | CASSPSGVGYTF
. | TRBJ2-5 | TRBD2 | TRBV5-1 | TGCGCCAGCAGCTTGGGGGGGACTAGCGGGGTCGAAGAGACCCAGTACTTC | CASSLGGTSGVEETQYF
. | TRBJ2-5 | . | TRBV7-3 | TGTGCCAGCAGCCTGACCCGGGGCCAAGAGACCCAGTACTTC | CASSLTRGQETQYF
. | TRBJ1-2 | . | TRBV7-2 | TGTGCCAGCAGCCGTAGGGACTCAGGCTATGGCTACACCTTC | CASSRRDSGYGYTF
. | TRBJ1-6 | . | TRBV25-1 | TGTGCCAGCACCTCCGGCAAGTATAATTCACCCCTCCACTTT | CASTSGKYNSPLHF
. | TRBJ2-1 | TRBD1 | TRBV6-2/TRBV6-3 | TGTGCCAGCAGTTACGGGTTCAGGGGGCACAATGAGCAGTTCTTC | CASSYGFRGHNEQFF
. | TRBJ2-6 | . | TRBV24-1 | TGTGCCACCAGTGACGCCGGGGCCAACGTCCTGACTTTC | CATSDAGANVLTF
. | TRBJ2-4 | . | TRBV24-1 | TGTGCCACCTCGGGGGGTCGGGGGCCCGGAAACATTCAGTACTTC | CATSGGRGPGNIQYF
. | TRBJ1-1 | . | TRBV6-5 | TGTGCCATCCGAGGGGCGTCAAACACTGAAGCTTTCTTT | CAIRGASNTEAFF
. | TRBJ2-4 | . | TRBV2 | TGTGCCAGCAGTGAAGTGACGCCTGACATTCAGTACTTC | CASSEVTPDIQYF
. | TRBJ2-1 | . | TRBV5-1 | TGCGCCAGCAGCCCGGGGCGTAGCTCCTACAATGAGCAGTTCTTC | CASSPGRSSYNEQFF
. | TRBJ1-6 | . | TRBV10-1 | TGCGCCAGCAGTCCCACGACAGTGGCCCTCCACTTT | CASSPTTVALHF